The following is a T cell receptor beta chain sequence with its context. Its cognate antigen is unknown. The sample originates from a study of cytomegalovirus exposure and HLA in healthy donors. Study as a whole: The study's early data release held about 80 million unique TCRs from HLA-typed donors.

The study, taken as a whole, reports: The study recorded 150 to 200 TCR beta chains that were cytomegalovirus-associated. Whilst most TCR sequences proved rare, a subset of public TCRs occurred across many donors. The authors assumed roughly uniform sequencing depth across donors for presence/absence analyses.

This PCR relied on a set of 60 Vbeta primers and 13 Jbeta primers. Profiling relied on immunoSEQ multiplex PCR, and the TCRdb table lists in-frame clones only, not all of them. Of fewer than 95,000 clones in the sample, roughly two thirds were seen once. Losses at the gene ends were 4 bases for V and 7 bases for J; bases not matched to a gene: 2. Germline V gene lookup returns CDR1 SGHVS and CDR2 FNYEAQ. This CDR3 contains 13 residues. This chain joins TRBV7-6 and TRBJ2-4; 9 bases fit TRBD2. This TCR derives from a woman aged 25 to 39 in good health and CMV-seronegative. Sequenced input: PBMCs. The CDR3 DNA sequence: TGTGCCAGCAGCTCTCTAGCGGGGAACATTCAGTACTTC. Its translation is CASSSLAGNIQYF. The full variable domain, completed using reference TRBV7-6 and TRBJ2-4, is GAGVSQSPRYKVTKRGQDVALRCDPISGHVSLYWYRQALGQGPEFLTYFNYEAQQDKSGLPNDRFSAERPEGSISTLTIQRTEQRDSAMYRCASSSLAGNIQYFGAGTRLSVL.